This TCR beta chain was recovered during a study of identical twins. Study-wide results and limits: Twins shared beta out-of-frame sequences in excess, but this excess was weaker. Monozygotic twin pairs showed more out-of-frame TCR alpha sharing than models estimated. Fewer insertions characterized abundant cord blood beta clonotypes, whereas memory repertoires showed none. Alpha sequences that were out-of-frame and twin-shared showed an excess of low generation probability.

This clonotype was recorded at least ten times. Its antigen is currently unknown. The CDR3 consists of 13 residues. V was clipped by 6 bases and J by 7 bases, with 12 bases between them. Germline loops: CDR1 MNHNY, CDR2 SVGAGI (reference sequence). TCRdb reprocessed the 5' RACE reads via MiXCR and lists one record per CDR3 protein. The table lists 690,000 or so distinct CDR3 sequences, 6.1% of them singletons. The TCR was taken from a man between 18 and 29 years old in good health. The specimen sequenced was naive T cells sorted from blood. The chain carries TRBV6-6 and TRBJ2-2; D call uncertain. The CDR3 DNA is TGTGCCAGCAGCCATACCCCATTCGGGGAGCTGTTTTTT. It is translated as CASSHTPFGELFF.